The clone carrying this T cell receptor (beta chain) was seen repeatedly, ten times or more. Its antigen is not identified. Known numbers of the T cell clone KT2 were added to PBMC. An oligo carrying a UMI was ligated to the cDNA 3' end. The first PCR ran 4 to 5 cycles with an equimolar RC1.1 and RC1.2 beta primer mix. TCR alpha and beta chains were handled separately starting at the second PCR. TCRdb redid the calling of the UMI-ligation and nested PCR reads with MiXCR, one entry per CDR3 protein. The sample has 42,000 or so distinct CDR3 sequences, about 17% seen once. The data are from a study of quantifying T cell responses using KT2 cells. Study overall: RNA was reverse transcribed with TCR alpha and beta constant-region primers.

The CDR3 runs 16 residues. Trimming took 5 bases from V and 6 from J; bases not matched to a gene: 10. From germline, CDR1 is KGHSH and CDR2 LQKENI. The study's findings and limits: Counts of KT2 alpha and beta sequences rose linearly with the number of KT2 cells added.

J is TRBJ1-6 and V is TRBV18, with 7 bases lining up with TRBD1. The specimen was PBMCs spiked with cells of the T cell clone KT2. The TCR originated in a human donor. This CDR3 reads CASSSDRPTGNSPLHF. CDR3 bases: TGTGCCAGCTCATCGGACAGGCCGACGGGTAATTCACCCCTCCACTTT. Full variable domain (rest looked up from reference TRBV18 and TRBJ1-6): NAGVMQNPRHLVRRRGQEARLRCSPMKGHSHVYWYRQLPEEGLKFMVYLQKENIIDESGMPKERFSAEFPKEGPSILRIQQVVRGDSAAYFCASSSDRPTGNSPLHFGNGTRLTVT.